These T cell receptor beta chains were read from a single sample in a study of cytomegalovirus exposure and HLA in healthy donors. TCRdb keeps only in-frame clones here, not all; method: immunoSEQ multiplex PCR. The repertoire holds under 150,000 clones, with roughly 85% as singletons. Material for sequencing was PBMCs. These TCRs come from a woman under 40 in good health and CMV-seronegative. Both conserved end residues are part of each CDR3. The D gene is left open where the match is weak. Rows may omit the clone size; those that give it use once, few, many or a size class.

DNA | CDR3 | D | J | size | V
TGTGCCAGCAGCCGTTCAAGACAGGACACTGAAGCTTTCTTT | CASSRSRQDTEAFF | NA | TRBJ1-1 | NA | TRBV13
TGTGCCTGGACCCGTGGGGGGAGCTCCTATAATTCACCCCTCCACTTT | CAWTRGGSSYNSPLHF | NA | TRBJ1-6 | NA | TRBV30
TGTGCCAGCAGTTTGGCGCAGGGTAATGGCTACACCTTC | CASSLAQGNGYTF | NA | TRBJ1-2 | NA | TRBV27
TGTGCCAGCAGTCCAGGGGCAACAGGCAATGAGCAGTTCTTC | CASSPGATGNEQFF | NA | TRBJ2-1 | once | TRBV9
TGCGCCAGCAGCCAAGCTCCCGGGACAATCCCGAACTACTACAATGAGCAGTTCTTC | CASSQAPGTIPNYYNEQFF | NA | TRBJ2-1 | medium-sized | TRBV4-3
TGCGCCAGCAGCCAAGATACGGGAGGTCAGCCCCAGCATTTT | CASSQDTGGQPQHF | NA | TRBJ1-5 | NA | TRBV4-3
TGTGCCAGCAGCTTAGTCGCAGATACGCAGTATTTT | CASSLVADTQYF | NA | TRBJ2-3 | NA | TRBV13
TGTGCCAGCAGCTTGGAGTGGAAACGGGCAGGGCAGTCCGAGCAGTACTTC | CASSLEWKRAGQSEQYF | NA | TRBJ2-7 | NA | TRBV5-5
TGTGCCAGCAGCCAAGTTACCGGGGGGGGAGACACCATATATTTT | CASSQVTGGGDTIYF | NA | TRBJ1-3 | once | TRBV4-2
TGTGCCAGCTCACCACCGGCAGATAACTATGGCTACACCTTC | CASSPPADNYGYTF | NA | TRBJ1-2 | NA | TRBV18
TGTGCCAGCAGGGTTGGGACTAGCGGGGGTGAGGAGACCCAGTACTTC | CASRVGTSGGEETQYF | TRBD2 | TRBJ2-5 | few | TRBV7-7
TGCGCCAGCAGTCGGGGACAGGGCTATGGCTACACCTTC | CASSRGQGYGYTF | TRBD1 | TRBJ1-2 | NA | TRBV5-1
TGTGCCAGCTCAACAGTGAACACTGAAGCTTTCTTT | CASSTVNTEAFF | NA | TRBJ1-1 | NA | TRBV18
TGTGCCAGCAGCTTACTAGGGGACACAGATACGCAGTATTTT | CASSLLGDTDTQYF | NA | TRBJ2-3 | NA | TRBV7-6
TGTGCCAGCAGACAAAGCGCGGCCCTTGAGCAGTTCTTC | CASRQSAALEQFF | NA | TRBJ2-1 | NA | TRBV7-9
TGCGCCAGCAGCGCTGGACCTCGGGACAAGAGGAATCAGCCCCAGCATTTT | CASSAGPRDKRNQPQHF | NA | TRBJ1-5 | NA | TRBV5-1
TGTGCCAGCAGCTTATTCAGGGGAGACTATGGCTACACCTTC | CASSLFRGDYGYTF | NA | TRBJ1-2 | NA | TRBV11-2
TGTGCCAGCAGTTGGATTAGCAGAAACCAGTCCTACAATGAGCAGTTCTTC | CASSWISRNQSYNEQFF | NA | TRBJ2-1 | NA | TRBV28
TGTGCCAGCAGCGTGGGGGGAAACTATGGCTACACCTTC | CASSVGGNYGYTF | NA | TRBJ1-2 | NA | TRBV9
TGTGCCACCAGCAGAGGTCGGGGAAGGGATGGCTACACCTTC | CATSRGRGRDGYTF | NA | TRBJ1-2 | NA | TRBV15
TGTGCCAGCAGCGTAGATCTCGTCAGTGGCTACACCTTC | CASSVDLVSGYTF | NA | TRBJ1-2 | once | TRBV9
TGCGCCAGCAGCTTGGCCGGAGATCGCACAGATACGCAGTATTTT | CASSLAGDRTDTQYF | NA | TRBJ2-3 | few | TRBV5-1
TGTGCCAGCAGCCCTTCTAGCGGGGGGAGAAACAATGAGCAGTTCTTC | CASSPSSGGRNNEQFF | TRBD2 | TRBJ2-1 | NA | TRBV7-3
TGTGCCAGTAGTATGGGGACAGACTATGGCTACACCTTC | CASSMGTDYGYTF | TRBD1 | TRBJ1-2 | NA | TRBV19
TGTGCCAGCAGCTTGGGGGCTACCTACGAGCAGTACTTC | CASSLGATYEQYF | NA | TRBJ2-7 | NA | TRBV7-2
TGTGCCAGCAGCCAGATTCGGGAAACTGAAGCTTTCTTT | CASSQIRETEAFF | NA | TRBJ1-1 | NA | TRBV27
TGCGCCAGCAGCTCTAGCGGGGGGGCGGGTGAGCAGTTCTTC | CASSSSGGAGEQFF | TRBD2 | TRBJ2-1 | NA | TRBV5-1
TGCGCCAGCAGCCCTTCTGGGGGCGCAGGGACTTTCTTT | CASSPSGGAGTFF | NA | TRBJ1-1 | NA | TRBV4-1
TGTGCCAGCAGCTCCCGACAGGGTGCTTCACCCCTCCACTTT | CASSSRQGASPLHF | TRBD1 | TRBJ1-6 | NA | TRBV13